The entry below describes one TCR beta chain. Its antigen is not known. This sample was taken from a study of cytomegalovirus exposure and HLA in healthy donors. Study-wide findings and caveats: Further analysis was carried out later, and it showed several of the most significant clusters appearing linked to common viral pathogens. The authors later found most CMV-associated TCR beta chains appeared HLA-restricted. It was reportedly the case that the classifier diagnosed cytomegalovirus status with high specificity and sensitivity.

The PCR was carried out with 60 Vbeta primers and 13 Jbeta primers. Generated by immunoSEQ multiplex PCR, the TCRdb table keeps only in-frame clones and is missing some. The sample shows roughly 100,000 clones, roughly 12% of them seen only once. The CDR3 has 18 amino acids. Trimming at V came to 7 bases and at J to 2 bases, leaving 17 bases not matched to a gene. The germline V gene encodes CDR1 LNHDA and CDR2 SQIVND (reference sequence). The receptor was derived from a man between 40 and 49 years old in good health and CMV-seropositive. The chain carries TRBV19 and TRBJ2-3; 8 bases agree with TRBD2. The material sequenced was PBMCs. The CDR3 here is CASTPGLAGSLDTDTQYF. The CDR3 DNA reads as TGTGCCAGTACCCCCGGTCTAGCGGGTAGCCTAGACACAGATACGCAGTATTTT.